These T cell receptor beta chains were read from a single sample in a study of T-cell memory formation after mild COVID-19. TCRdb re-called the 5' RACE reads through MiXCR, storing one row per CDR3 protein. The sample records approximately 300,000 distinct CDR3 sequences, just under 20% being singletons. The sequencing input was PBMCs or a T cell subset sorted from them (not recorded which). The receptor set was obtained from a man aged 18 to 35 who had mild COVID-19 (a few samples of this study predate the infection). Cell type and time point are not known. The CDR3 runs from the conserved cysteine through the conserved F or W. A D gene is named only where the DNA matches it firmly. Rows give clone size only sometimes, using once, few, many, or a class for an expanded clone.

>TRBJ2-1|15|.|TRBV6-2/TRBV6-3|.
TGTGCCACCCAGAAAACAGGGTTGTTCTACAATGAGCAGTTCTTC
CATQKTGLFYNEQFF
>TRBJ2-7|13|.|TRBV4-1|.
TGCGCCAGCAGCCAGCGGGCCCCCTACGAGCAGTACTTC
CASSQRAPYEQYF
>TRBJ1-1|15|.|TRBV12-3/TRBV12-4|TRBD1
TGTGCCAGCAGCCGGGACAGGGGGCGCATCGCTGAAGCTTTCTTT
CASSRDRGRIAEAFF
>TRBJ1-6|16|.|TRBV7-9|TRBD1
TGTGCCAGCACCAGAGCCAGGGGACAGGGGAATTCACCCCTCCACTTT
CASTRARGQGNSPLHF
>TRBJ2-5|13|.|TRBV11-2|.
TGTGCCAGCAGCCCCTCCAGACTCGAGACCCAGTACTTC
CASSPSRLETQYF
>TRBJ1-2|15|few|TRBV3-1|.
TGTGCCAGCAGCCCCGGTTACGGGGACCCCTATGGCTACACCTTC
CASSPGYGDPYGYTF
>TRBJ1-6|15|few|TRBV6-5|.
TGTGCCAGCACCCTTACGGGGACTGTTAATTCACCCCTCCACTTT
CASTLTGTVNSPLHF
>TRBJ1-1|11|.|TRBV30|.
TGTGCCCGAGGGGTTTTCACTGAAGCTTTCTTT
CARGVFTEAFF
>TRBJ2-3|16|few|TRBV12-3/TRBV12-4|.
TGTGCCAGCAGCCCCGGGGTAGCGGCTAGCACAGATACGCAGTATTTT
CASSPGVAASTDTQYF
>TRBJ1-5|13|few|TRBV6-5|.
TGTGCCACCCGGGACGGAGACAATCAGCCCCAGCATTTT
CATRDGDNQPQHF
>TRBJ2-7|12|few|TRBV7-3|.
TGTGCCAGCAGCTCCAGACCGCCTCAGCAGTACTTC
CASSSRPPQQYF
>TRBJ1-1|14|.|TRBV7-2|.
TGTGCCAGCAGCTATAAGAACAGGAACACTGAAGCTTTCTTT
CASSYKNRNTEAFF
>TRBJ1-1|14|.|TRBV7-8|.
TGTGCCAGCAGCCCCCGGGACACCTACACTGAAGCTTTCTTT
CASSPRDTYTEAFF
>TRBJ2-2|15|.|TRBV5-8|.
TGTGCCAGCAGCGCCCGGACAGCTCAACACCGGGAGCTGTTTTTT
CASSARTAQHRELFF
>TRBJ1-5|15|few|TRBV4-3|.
TGCGCCAGCAGCGACTGGACTCAAGGGAATCAGCCCCAGCATTTT
CASSDWTQGNQPQHF
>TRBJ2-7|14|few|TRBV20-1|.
TGCAGTGCTAGACCGACAACAGGGTCCTACGAGCAGTACTTC
CSARPTTGSYEQYF
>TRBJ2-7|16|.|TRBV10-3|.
TGTGCCATCAGTGAGTCTTCAGGACGAGGTATTTACGAGCAGTACTTC
CAISESSGRGIYEQYF
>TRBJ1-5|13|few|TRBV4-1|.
TGCGCCAGCAGCCAGGGCCGGAATCAGCCCCAGCATTTT
CASSQGRNQPQHF
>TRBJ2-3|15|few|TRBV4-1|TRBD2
TGCGCCAGCAGCCTTCGGGGGGGCGACACAGATACGCAGTATTTT
CASSLRGGDTDTQYF
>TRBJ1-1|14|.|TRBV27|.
TGTGCCAGCAGTTTATTTTGGGGGAACACTGAAGCTTTCTTT
CASSLFWGNTEAFF
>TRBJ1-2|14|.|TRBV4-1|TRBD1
TGCGCCAGCAGCCAGAACAGGGGGCCCTATGGCTACACCTTC
CASSQNRGPYGYTF
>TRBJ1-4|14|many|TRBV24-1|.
TGTGCCACCAGCACCGGGACAACCGGCGAAAAACTGTTTTTT
CATSTGTTGEKLFF
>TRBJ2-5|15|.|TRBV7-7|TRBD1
TGTGCCAGCAGCCGACAGGGGGCTGGCTTAGAGACCCAGTACTTC
CASSRQGAGLETQYF
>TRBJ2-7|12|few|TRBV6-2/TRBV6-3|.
TGTGCCAGCAGGAGGACAGCCTACGAGCAGTACTTC
CASRRTAYEQYF
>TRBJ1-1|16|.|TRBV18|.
TGTGCCAGCTCACCACCACCCGGAGGGGGTAGCACTGAAGCTTTCTTT
CASSPPPGGGSTEAFF
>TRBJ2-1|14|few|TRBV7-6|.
TGTGCCAGCAGCTTGGGCGATGTTTTGAATGAGCAGTTCTTC
CASSLGDVLNEQFF
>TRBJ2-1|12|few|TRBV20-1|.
TGCAGTGCTGCGAGCGGCTACAATGAGCAGTTCTTC
CSAASGYNEQFF
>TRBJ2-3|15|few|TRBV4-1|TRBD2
TGCGCCAGCAGCCAAGGGGAGGGGCCAAGAGATACGCAGTATTTT
CASSQGEGPRDTQYF
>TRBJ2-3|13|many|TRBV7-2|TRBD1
TGTGCCAGCAGCTCCCAGGGGGCAGATACGCAGTATTTT
CASSSQGADTQYF
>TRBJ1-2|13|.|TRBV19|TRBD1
TGTGCCAGTAGCCGACAGGGTCACTATGGCTACACCTTC
CASSRQGHYGYTF
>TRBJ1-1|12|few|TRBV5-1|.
TGCGCCAGCAGGGAACAGGAGACTGAAGCTTTCTTT
CASREQETEAFF
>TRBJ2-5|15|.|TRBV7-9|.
TGTGCCAGCAGCCGTTATGGGGCGGGTCAAGAGACCCAGTACTTC
CASSRYGAGQETQYF
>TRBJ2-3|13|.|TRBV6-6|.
TGTGCCAGCACCCCAGGGTTCGCAGATACGCAGTATTTT
CASTPGFADTQYF
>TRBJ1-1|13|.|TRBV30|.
TGTGCCTGGATTTCCCGTTTAAGGTCTGAAGCTTTCTTT
CAWISRLRSEAFF
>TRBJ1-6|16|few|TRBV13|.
TGTGCCAGCAGCTTACGGGGGACGGAGTATAATTCACCCCTCCACTTT
CASSLRGTEYNSPLHF
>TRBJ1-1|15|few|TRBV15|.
TGTGCCACCAGCAGAGATTTTGGGGCTGGCACTGAAGCTTTCTTT
CATSRDFGAGTEAFF
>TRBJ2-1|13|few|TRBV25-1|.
TGTGCCAGCAGTGAGGGCATGGGCAATGAGCAGTTCTTC
CASSEGMGNEQFF
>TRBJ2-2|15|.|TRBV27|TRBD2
TGTGCCAGCAGCCGCAGGCGGGGGTTAGGGGGGGAGCTGTTTTTT
CASSRRRGLGGELFF
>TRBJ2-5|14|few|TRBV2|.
TGTGCCAGCAGTGAAGCGCTGCTAGCGGAGACCCAGTACTTC
CASSEALLAETQYF
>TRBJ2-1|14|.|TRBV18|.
TGTGCCAGCTCAGCGGACAGATCCTACAATGAGCAGTTCTTC
CASSADRSYNEQFF
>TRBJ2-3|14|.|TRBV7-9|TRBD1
TGTGCCAGCAGTCCCAGACAGGGTGGCGATACGCAGTATTTT
CASSPRQGGDTQYF
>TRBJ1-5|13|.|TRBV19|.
TGTGCCAGCTGCCCGGGCAGCTATCAGCCCCAGCATTTT
CASCPGSYQPQHF
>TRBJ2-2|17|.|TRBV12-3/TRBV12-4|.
TGTGCCAGCATTCAGGGGCACGGCTGGACCAACACCGGGGAGCTGTTTTTT
CASIQGHGWTNTGELFF
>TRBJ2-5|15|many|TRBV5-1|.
TGCGCCAGCAGCTTGGGAGGGGGTCTCCAAGAGACCCAGTACTTC
CASSLGGGLQETQYF
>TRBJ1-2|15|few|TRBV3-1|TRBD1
TGTGCCAGCAGCCCTGCCGGGACAGATAACTATGGCTACACCTTC
CASSPAGTDNYGYTF
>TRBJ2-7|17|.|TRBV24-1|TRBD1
TGTGCCACCACCGGATCAGATACCCGGGACAGGGGACGGGAGCAGTACTTC
CATTGSDTRDRGREQYF